This TCR beta chain was obtained from a study of CD8+ T cells in alopecia areata. Study outcomes and limitations: Lesional scalp displayed greater clonality than normal scalp, most notably in alopecia totalis/universalis. Scalp samples also yield sequences of resident alphabeta T cells from normal skin.

With 3 bases removed from V and 4 bases from J, the gap between germline ends came to 12 bases. This CDR3 region has 13 residues. From germline, CDR1 is SQVTM and CDR2 ANQGSEA. Reverse transcription of extracted RNA yielded cDNA, which provided the sequencing template. Sequenced by immunoSEQ multiplex PCR; TCRdb stores in-frame clones only, minus some. The repertoire includes 150,000 or so clones, 55% of them detected once, and about 4.3% sits in the top ten. About this clone: Its antigen is as yet unknown.

The V call is TRBV29-1, the J call TRBJ1-2; no definite D call. Sequencing was carried out using CD4+ T cells sorted from blood. This clonotype originated in a human donor in good health. CDR3 in DNA: TGCAGCGTTGATGACCGTGGTCTCTATGGCTACACCTTC. Translated: CSVDDRGLYGYTF.